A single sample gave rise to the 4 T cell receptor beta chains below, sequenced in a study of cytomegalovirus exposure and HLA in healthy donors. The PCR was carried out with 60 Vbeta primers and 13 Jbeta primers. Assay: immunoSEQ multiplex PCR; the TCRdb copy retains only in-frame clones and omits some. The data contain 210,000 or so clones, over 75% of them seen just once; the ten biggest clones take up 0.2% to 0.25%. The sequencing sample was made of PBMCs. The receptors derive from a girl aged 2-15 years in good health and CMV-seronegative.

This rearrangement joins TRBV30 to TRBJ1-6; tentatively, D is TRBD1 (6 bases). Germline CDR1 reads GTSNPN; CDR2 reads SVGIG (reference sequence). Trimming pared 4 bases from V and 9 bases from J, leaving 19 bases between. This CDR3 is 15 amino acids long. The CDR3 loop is CAWTADRVGSSPLHF. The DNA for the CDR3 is TGTGCCTGGACCGCGGACAGAGTCGGTTCTTCACCCCTCCACTTT.

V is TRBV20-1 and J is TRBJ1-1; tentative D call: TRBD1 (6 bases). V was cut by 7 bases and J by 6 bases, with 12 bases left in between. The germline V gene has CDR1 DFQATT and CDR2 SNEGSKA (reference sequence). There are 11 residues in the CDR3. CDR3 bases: TGCAGTGACTCAGGGGCCCCTGAAGCTTTCTTT. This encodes CSDSGAPEAFF.

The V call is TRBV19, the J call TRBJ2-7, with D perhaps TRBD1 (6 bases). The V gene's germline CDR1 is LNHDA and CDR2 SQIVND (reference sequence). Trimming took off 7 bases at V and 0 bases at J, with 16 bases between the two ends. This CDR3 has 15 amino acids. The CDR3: CASTRTVDGSYEQYF. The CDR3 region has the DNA TGTGCCAGTACCCGGACAGTTGATGGCTCCTACGAGCAGTACTTC.

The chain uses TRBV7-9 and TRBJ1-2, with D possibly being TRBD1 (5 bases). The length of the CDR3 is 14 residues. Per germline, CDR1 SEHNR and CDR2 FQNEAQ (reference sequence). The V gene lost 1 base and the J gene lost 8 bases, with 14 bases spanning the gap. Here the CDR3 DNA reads TGTGCCAGCAGCTTAGACCAGGGATCAAGCGGCTACACCTTC. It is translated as CASSLDQGSSGYTF.